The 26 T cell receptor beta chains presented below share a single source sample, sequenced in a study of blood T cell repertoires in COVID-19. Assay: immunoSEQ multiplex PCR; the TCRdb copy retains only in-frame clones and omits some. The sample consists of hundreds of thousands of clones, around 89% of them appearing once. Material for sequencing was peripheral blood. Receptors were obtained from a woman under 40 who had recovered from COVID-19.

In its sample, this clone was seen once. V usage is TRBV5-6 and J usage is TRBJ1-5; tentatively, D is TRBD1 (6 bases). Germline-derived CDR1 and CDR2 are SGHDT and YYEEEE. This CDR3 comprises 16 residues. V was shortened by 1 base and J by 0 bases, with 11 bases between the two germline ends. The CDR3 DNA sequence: TGTGCCAGCAGCTTGTGGCAGGGGTATAGCAATCAGCCCCAGCATTTT. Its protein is CASSLWQGYSNQPQHF.

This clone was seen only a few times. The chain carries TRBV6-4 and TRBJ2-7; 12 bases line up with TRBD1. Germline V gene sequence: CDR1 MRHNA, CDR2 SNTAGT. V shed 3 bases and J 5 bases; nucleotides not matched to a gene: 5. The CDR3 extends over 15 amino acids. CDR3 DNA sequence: TGTGCCAGCAGTGAATTCGGGACAGGGGGCAACGAGCAGTACTTC. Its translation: CASSEFGTGGNEQYF.

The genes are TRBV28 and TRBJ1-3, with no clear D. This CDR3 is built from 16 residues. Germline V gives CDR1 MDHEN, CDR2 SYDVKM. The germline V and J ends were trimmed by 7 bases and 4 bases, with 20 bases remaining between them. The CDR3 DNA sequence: TGTGCCAGCAACCCGACTCCGATTGCCTACGGAAACACCATATATTTT. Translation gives CASNPTPIAYGNTIYF.

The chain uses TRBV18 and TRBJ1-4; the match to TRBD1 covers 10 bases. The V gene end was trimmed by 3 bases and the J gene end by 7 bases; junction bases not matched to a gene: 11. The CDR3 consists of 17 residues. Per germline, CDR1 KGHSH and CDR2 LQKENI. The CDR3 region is CASSPRESGTGVEKLFF. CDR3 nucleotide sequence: TGTGCCAGCTCACCTCGAGAATCCGGGACAGGGGTTGAAAAACTGTTTTTT.

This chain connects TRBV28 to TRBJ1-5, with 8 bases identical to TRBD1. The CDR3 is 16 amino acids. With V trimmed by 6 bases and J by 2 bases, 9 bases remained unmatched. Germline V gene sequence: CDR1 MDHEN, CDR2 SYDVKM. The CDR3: CASRARDRYRNQPQHF. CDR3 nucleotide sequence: TGTGCCAGCAGAGCCCGGGACAGGTACCGCAATCAGCCCCAGCATTTT. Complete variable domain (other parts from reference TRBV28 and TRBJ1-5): DVKVTQSSRYLVKRTGEKVFLECVQDMDHENMFWYRQDPGLGLRLIYFSYDVKMKEKGDIPEGYSVSREKKERFSLILESASTNQTSMYLCASRARDRYRNQPQHFGDGTRLSIL.

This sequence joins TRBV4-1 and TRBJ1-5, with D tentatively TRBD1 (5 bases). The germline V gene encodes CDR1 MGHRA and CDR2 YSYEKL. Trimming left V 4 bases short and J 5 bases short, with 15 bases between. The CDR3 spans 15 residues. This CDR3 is CASSLFTTGDQPQHF. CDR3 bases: TGCGCCAGCAGCCTTTTTACTACAGGCGATCAGCCCCAGCATTTT.

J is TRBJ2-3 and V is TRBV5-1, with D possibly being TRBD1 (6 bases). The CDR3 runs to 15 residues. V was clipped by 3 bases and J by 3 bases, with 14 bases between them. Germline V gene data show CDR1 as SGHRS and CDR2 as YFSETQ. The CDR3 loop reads CASSSTGQMTDTQYF. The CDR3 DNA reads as TGCGCCAGCAGCTCAACCGGACAGATGACAGATACGCAGTATTTT.

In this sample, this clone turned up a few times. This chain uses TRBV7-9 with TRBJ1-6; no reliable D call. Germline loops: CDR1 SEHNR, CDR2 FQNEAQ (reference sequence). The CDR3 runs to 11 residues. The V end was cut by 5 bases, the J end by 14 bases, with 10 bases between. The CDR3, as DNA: TGTGCCAGCAGCCCAGGCGGGGCCCTCCACTTT. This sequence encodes CASSPGGALHF. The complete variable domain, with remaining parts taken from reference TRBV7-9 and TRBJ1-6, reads DTGVSQNPRHKITKRGQNVTFRCDPISEHNRLYWYRQTLGQGPEFLTYFQNEAQLEKSRLLSDRFSAERPKGSFSTLEIQRTEQGDSAMYLCASSPGGALHFGNGTRLTVT.

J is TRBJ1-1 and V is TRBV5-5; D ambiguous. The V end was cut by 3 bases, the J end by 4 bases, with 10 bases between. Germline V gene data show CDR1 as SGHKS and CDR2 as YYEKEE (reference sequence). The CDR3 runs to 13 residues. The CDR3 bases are TGTGCCAGCAGCTGGCAGGCGTCCACTGAAGCTTTCTTT. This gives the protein CASSWQASTEAFF.

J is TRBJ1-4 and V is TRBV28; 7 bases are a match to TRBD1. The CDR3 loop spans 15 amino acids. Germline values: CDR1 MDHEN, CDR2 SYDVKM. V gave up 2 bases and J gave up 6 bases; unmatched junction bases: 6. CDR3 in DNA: TGTGCCAGCAGTTTAGGCGGACAGGCATATGAAAAACTGTTTTTT. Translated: CASSLGGQAYEKLFF.

DNA for the CDR3: TGTGCCAGTAGGGCTACTAGCGGGGGACGCGAGCAGTACTTC. Translating gives CASRATSGGREQYF. The gene calls are TRBV19 and TRBJ2-7; 11 bases agree with TRBD2. The CDR3 loop spans 14 amino acids. Germline loops: CDR1 LNHDA, CDR2 SQIVND (reference sequence). V shed 6 bases, J shed 6 bases, and the junction held 7 bases outside the gene matches. Supplemented by reference TRBV19 and TRBJ2-7, the full variable domain reads DGGITQSPKYLFRKEGQNVTLSCEQNLNHDAMYWYRQDPGQGLRLIYYSQIVNDFQKGDIAEGYSVSREKKESFPLTVTSAQKNPTAFYLCASRATSGGREQYFGPGTRLTVT.

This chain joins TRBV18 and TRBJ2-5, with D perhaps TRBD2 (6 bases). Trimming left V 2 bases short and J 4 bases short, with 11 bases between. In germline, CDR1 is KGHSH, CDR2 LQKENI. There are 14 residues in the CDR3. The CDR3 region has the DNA TGTGCCAGCTCACCAGGGGGGAGCGGAGAGACCCAGTACTTC. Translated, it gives CASSPGGSGETQYF. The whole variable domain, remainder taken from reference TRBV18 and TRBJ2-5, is NAGVMQNPRHLVRRRGQEARLRCSPMKGHSHVYWYRQLPEEGLKFMVYLQKENIIDESGMPKERFSAEFPKEGPSILRIQQVVRGDSAAYFCASSPGGSGETQYFGPGTRLLVL.

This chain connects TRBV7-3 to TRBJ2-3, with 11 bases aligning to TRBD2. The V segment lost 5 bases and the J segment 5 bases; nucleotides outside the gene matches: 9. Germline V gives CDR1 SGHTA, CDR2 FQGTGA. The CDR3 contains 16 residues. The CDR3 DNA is TGTGCCAGCAGCCTCGGACTAGCGGGCCTTCAAGATACGCAGTATTTT. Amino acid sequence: CASSLGLAGLQDTQYF.

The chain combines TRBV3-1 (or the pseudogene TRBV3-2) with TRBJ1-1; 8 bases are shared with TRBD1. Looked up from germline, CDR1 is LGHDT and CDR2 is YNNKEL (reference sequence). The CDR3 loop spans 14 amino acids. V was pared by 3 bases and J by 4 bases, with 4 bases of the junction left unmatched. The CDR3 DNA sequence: TGTGCCAGCAGCCAGGGGACAGGTGTCACTGAAGCTTTCTTT. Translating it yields CASSQGTGVTEAFF.

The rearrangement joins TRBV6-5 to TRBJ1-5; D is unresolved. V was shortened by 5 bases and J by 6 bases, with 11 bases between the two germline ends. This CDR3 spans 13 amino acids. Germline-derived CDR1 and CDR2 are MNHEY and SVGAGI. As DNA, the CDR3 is TGTGCCAGCAGTCCCGCGGTCACTCAGCCCCAGCATTTT. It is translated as CASSPAVTQPQHF.

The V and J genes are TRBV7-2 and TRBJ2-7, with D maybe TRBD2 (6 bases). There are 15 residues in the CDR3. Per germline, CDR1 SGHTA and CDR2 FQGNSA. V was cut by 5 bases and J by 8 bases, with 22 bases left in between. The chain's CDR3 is CASSQGRGGRKKQYF. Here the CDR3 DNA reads TGTGCCAGCAGCCAAGGAAGGGGAGGAAGGAAAAAGCAGTACTTC.

DNA of the CDR3: TGTGCCAGCAGTTACTTATCGAACACTGAAGCTTTCTTT. Residues: CASSYLSNTEAFF. The V and J genes are TRBV6-2 or TRBV6-3 and TRBJ1-1; D not certain. The V and J ends lost 1 base and 1 base respectively, with 4 bases between them. The CDR3 length is 13 residues. Germline loops: CDR1 MNHEY, CDR2 SVGEGT.

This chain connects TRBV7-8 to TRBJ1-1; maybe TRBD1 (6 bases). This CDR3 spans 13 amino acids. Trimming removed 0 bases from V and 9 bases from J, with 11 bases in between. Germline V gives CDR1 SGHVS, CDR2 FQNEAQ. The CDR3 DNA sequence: TGTGCCAGCAGCTTAGCGAGCCAGGGGAAAGCTTTCTTT. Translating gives CASSLASQGKAFF.

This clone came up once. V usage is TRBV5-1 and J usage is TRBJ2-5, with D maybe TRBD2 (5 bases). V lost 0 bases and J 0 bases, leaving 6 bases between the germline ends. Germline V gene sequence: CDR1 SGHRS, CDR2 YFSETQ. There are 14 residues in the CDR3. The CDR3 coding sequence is TGCGCCAGCAGCTTGGAGGGAGACCAAGAGACCCAGTACTTC. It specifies CASSLEGDQETQYF.

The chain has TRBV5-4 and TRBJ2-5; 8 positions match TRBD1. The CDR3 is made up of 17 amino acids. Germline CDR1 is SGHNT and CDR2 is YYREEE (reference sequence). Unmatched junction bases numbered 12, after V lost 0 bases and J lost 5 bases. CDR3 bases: TGTGCCAGCAGCTTGGTTAGCGGCAGGGGGCGATATGAGACCCAGTACTTC. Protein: CASSLVSGRGRYETQYF.

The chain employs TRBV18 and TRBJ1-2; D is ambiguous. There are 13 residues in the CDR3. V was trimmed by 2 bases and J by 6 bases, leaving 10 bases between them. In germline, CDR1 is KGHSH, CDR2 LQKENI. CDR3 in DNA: TGTGCCAGCTCACCAGTACTTTCGGATGGCTACACCTTC. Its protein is CASSPVLSDGYTF.

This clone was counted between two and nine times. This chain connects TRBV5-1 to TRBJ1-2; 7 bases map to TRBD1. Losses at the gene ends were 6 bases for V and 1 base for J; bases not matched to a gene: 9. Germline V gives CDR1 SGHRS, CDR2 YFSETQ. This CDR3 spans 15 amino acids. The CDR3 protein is CASTKDREFNYGYTF. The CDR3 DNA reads TGCGCCAGCACTAAAGACAGGGAGTTTAACTATGGCTACACCTTC.

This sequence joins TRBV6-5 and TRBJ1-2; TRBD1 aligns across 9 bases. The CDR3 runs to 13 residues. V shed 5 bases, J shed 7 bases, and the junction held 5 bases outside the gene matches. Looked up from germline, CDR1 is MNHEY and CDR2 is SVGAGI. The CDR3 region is CASSPGTGSGYTF. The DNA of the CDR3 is TGTGCCAGCAGTCCCGGGACAGGGTCTGGCTACACCTTC.

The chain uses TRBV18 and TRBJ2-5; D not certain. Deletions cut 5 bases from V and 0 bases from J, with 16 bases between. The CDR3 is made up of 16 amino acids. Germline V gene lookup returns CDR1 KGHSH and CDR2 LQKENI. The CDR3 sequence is CASSAVVHWDQETQYF. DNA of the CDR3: TGTGCCAGCTCAGCGGTTGTGCACTGGGACCAAGAGACCCAGTACTTC.

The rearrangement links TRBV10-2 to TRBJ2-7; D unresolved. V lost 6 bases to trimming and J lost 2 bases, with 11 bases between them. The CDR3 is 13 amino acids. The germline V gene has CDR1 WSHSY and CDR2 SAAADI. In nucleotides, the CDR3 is TGCGCCAGCAGCCGCAGCACAGCCTACGAGCAGTACTTC. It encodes CASSRSTAYEQYF.

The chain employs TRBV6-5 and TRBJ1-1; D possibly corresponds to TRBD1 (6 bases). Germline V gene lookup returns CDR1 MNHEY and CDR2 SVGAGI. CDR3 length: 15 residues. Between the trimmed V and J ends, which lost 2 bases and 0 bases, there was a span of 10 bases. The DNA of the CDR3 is TGTGCCAGCAGTTACGGGGGCAAGTTGAACACTGAAGCTTTCTTT. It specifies CASSYGGKLNTEAFF.